This T cell receptor beta chain is drawn from a study of Ad26.COV2.S vaccination and SARS-CoV-2 variants. The germline V gene encodes CDR1 SNHLY and CDR2 FYNNEI. This CDR3 has 15 amino acids. With V trimmed by 7 bases and J by 7 bases, 13 bases remained unmatched. Study-level findings and limits: TCR breadth and depth analyses may have underestimated total T cell responses. Higher spike-specific TCR breadth was found in vaccine recipients than in placebo recipients. Placebo recipients and vaccine recipients were similar in non-spike TCR breadth.

As to this clone: Its antigen is still unknown.

Some clones are missing from TCRdb's copy, which holds only in-frame ones; the method was immunoSEQ multiplex PCR. The data show thousands of clones, 80% to 85% seen once. The sequences come from peripheral blood, collected after recovery from COVID-19. The TCR comes from a human donor who had recovered from COVID-19. V is TRBV2 and J is TRBJ2-3, with TRBD1 matching over 8 bases. As DNA, the CDR3 is TGTGCCAGCATGAGACAGGGGACGATACTTAATACGCAGTATTTT. Its protein product is CASMRQGTILNTQYF.